This record looks at one T cell receptor beta chain sequence and its context. This clone was observed a single time. No cognate antigen has been identified for it. No much larger clonotype is one base removed from it; base qualities were not supplied. This entry comes from a study of beta chain features in type 1 diabetes (dated by TCRdb to between 2018 and 2020). About the investigation overall: Patients and healthy donors did not differ in mean age, gender distribution, total cell number or subset yield. Across all samples, 107,917,701 sorted cells were examined, and cell number per subset correlated strongly with RNA yield. The study compared TCRB repertoires of sorted circulating CD4+ T cell subsets between recently diagnosed type 1 diabetes patients and matched healthy donors. Regulatory and stem cell-like memory subsets were obtained from only 8 patients and roughly 8 healthy donors, while naive and central memory subsets were obtained from all 30 or so donors.

From each donor, a single peripheral blood sample of roughly 0.11 L on average was drawn into heparinised tubes. A BD FACSAria II and a panel including CD45RO, CCR7, CD25, CD127, CD95 and CD27 were used to sort naive, central memory, regulatory and stem cell-like memory CD4+ T cells. Purity was above 95% for every sorted population. PBMCs were separated immediately by Lymphoprep density gradient centrifugation and were stained directly, without being cultured. So that batch effects would be minimized, each experiment stained and sorted samples in pairs, pairing one healthy donor with one patient. Inclusive of the bounding cysteine and phenylalanine, the CDR3 is 14 residues long. The entry retains the CDR3 DNA only, 42 bases that are in frame from base 1. V is pruned by 5 bases and J by 1 base, leaving 5 bases of the junction without a gene match. Based on the germline V gene, the CDR1 and CDR2 sequences are MNHEY and SVGAGI.

What the research found in general, with its limitations: PCR may preferentially amplify shorter templates, but because patient and control samples were amplified and corrected together, any resulting skew would affect both groups equally. Because cDNA rather than genomic DNA was sequenced, highly expressing activated cells could have been over-represented, although no difference in activation and CD3 levels was found between groups. At VDJ recombination sites, patients with type 1 diabetes made fewer insertions and deleted more nucleotides, a pattern implying thymic rearrangement abnormalities. Type 1 diabetes patients showed a moderate but significant shortening of TCRB CDR3 length in all four CD4+ subsets. The naive, central memory and regulatory TCRB repertoires appeared to resemble one another more closely among patients than among healthy donors. HLA sub-analyses involved small numbers of individuals, so any influence of HLA type on TCRB rearrangement remained unresolved.

The entire isolated RNA was reverse transcribed using the High Capacity cDNA Reverse Transcription Kit, and thus expressed TCRB transcripts were sequenced. Naive, central memory and regulatory T cell samples underwent deep immunoSEQ sequencing, averaging around 3.6 million total reads per sample. Sorted cells were lysed in RLT buffer and RNA was extracted with DNase-treated RNeasy Micro or Mini kits, depending on cell number. To prevent cross-contamination, every cell subset was processed on its own, while patient and healthy donor samples were processed together. TCRB sequences were amplified from cDNA with the immunoSEQ multiplex PCR, producing 87-bp fragments spanning the CDR3 region. Sequencing of the amplicons was done on the Illumina HiSeq platform. The original methods were these. Synthetic template baselines were used to correct PCR bias computationally, reads within Hamming distance 2 were collapsed, and singletons that could not be merged were discarded. Reads were aligned to IMGT to assign V, D and J genes, CDR3 length, and insertions or deletions at six rearrangement sites. Within each subset, clonotype counts were normalized to sorted cell number, and only after that were true diversity and Gini coefficients computed with the tcR R package. The overlap coefficient, calculated on TCRB nucleotide sequences, was used to measure repertoire sharing. TCRdb carries this immuneACCESS record with in-frame sequences only. Its versions omit some clonotypes, under half of them owing to an unresolved V gene in the studies checked, with the rest unexplained. V and J calls and clone size follow that table, whereas D and trimming were derived from the DNA. This sample holds some 45,000 clones; 66% were observed only once. Approximately 2% of the sample comes from the top ten.

The V and J genes are TRBV6-5 and TRBJ2-7; 7 central bases correspond to TRBD2. The sample comprised Tregs from blood. Reading the label with the study, this specimen's cell subset or site is: regulatory CD4+ T cells. The TCR sequence derives from a woman between 18 and 30 years old with type 1 diabetes. The CDR3 protein sequence reads: CASSEGGTSYEQYF. The DNA sequence reads TGTGCCAGCAGTGAGGGAGGGACTTCCTACGAGCAGTACTTC.